This TCR beta chain originates from a study of cytomegalovirus exposure and HLA in healthy donors. General study results and limits: Exclusion applied to some V segments, including TRBV6-2 and TRBV6-3, as they were indistinguishable. Analysis was carried out at a later point, and it linked a missense DCLRE1C variant to TCR beta V- and J-gene trimming.

The germline CDR1 and CDR2 sequences are SGHTA and FQGNSA. V was pared by 6 bases and J by 7 bases, with 9 bases between. This CDR3 spans 11 amino acids. Donors consisted of healthy bone marrow donors. Primers: 60 Vbeta forward and 13 Jbeta reverse. Clones were read by immunoSEQ multiplex PCR, and TCRdb kept only the in-frame ones, dropping some. Of about 90,000 clones listed, around three fifths are singletons. Details on this clone: Antigen unknown.

The material sequenced was PBMCs. This TCR was recovered from a woman in her forties or fifties in good health and CMV-seropositive. V and J are TRBV7-2 and TRBJ1-1; D not resolved. The CDR3 nucleotides read TGTGCCAGCAGATTTAGTGGTGAAGCTTTCTTT. This codes for CASRFSGEAFF.